The rows below give T cell receptor beta chains drawn from one sample of a study of blood T cells in healthy people across ages. TCRdb redid the calling of the 5' RACE reads with MiXCR, one entry per CDR3 protein. The profile shows about 1.8 million distinct CDR3 sequences, roughly 49% of them singletons. Sequenced material: blood. The receptors originated from a woman in her forties in good health. CDR3s leave out the opening cysteine and the closing phenylalanine or tryptophan. Each record gives: D gene, CDR3 length, V gene, J gene, CDR3 protein. D genes are given only for firm matches.

d_call: NA; cdr3_length: 10; v_call: TRBV12-3/TRBV12-4; j_call: TRBJ1-1; cdr3_aa: ASSLIQTEAF
d_call: NA; cdr3_length: 11; v_call: TRBV27; j_call: TRBJ1-1; cdr3_aa: ASSFGGRSLAF
d_call: NA; cdr3_length: 10; v_call: TRBV7-2; j_call: TRBJ2-5; cdr3_aa: ASSLRTYGQY
d_call: TRBD2; cdr3_length: 14; v_call: TRBV12-3/TRBV12-4; j_call: TRBJ2-3; cdr3_aa: ASSLFAGGLTDTQY
d_call: TRBD1; cdr3_length: 14; v_call: TRBV5-4; j_call: TRBJ1-2; cdr3_aa: ASSLDRRGSDYGYT
d_call: TRBD1; cdr3_length: 14; v_call: TRBV7-2; j_call: TRBJ2-7; cdr3_aa: ASSLSSRQGAYEQY
d_call: NA; cdr3_length: 10; v_call: TRBV7-2; j_call: TRBJ1-2; cdr3_aa: ASSPGGLSYT
d_call: NA; cdr3_length: 16; v_call: TRBV4-3; j_call: TRBJ2-3; cdr3_aa: ASSRDLRGGTGTDTQY
d_call: NA; cdr3_length: 11; v_call: TRBV29-1; j_call: TRBJ2-7; cdr3_aa: SVARTLNYEQY
d_call: TRBD1; cdr3_length: 11; v_call: TRBV20-1; j_call: TRBJ2-7; cdr3_aa: SASGQGNYEQY
d_call: NA; cdr3_length: 12; v_call: TRBV16; j_call: TRBJ2-7; cdr3_aa: ASSQSARDHEQY
d_call: TRBD1; cdr3_length: 12; v_call: TRBV6-2/TRBV6-3; j_call: TRBJ2-4; cdr3_aa: ASSPGQGRGIQY
d_call: TRBD2; cdr3_length: 14; v_call: TRBV12-3/TRBV12-4; j_call: TRBJ2-3; cdr3_aa: ASTPGTSGGTDTQY
d_call: TRBD1; cdr3_length: 12; v_call: TRBV6-6; j_call: TRBJ1-2; cdr3_aa: ATTRGQGDYGYT
d_call: TRBD2; cdr3_length: 13; v_call: TRBV20-1; j_call: TRBJ2-1; cdr3_aa: SASTGTSGDNEQF
d_call: NA; cdr3_length: 18; v_call: TRBV2; j_call: TRBJ2-1; cdr3_aa: AARAGVDRGLLGSYNEQF
d_call: TRBD1; cdr3_length: 13; v_call: TRBV6-5; j_call: TRBJ2-1; cdr3_aa: ASRTPRTGGRTQF
d_call: NA; cdr3_length: 11; v_call: TRBV12-5; j_call: TRBJ2-5; cdr3_aa: ASGEDSQETQY
d_call: NA; cdr3_length: 9; v_call: TRBV29-1; j_call: TRBJ2-7; cdr3_aa: SASRAGEQY
d_call: TRBD2; cdr3_length: 14; v_call: TRBV4-3; j_call: TRBJ2-5; cdr3_aa: ASSQGGTSHQETQY
d_call: NA; cdr3_length: 12; v_call: TRBV27; j_call: TRBJ2-4; cdr3_aa: ASSLGGKGNIQY
d_call: NA; cdr3_length: 12; v_call: TRBV20-1; j_call: TRBJ1-5; cdr3_aa: SARDMQGFQPQH
d_call: NA; cdr3_length: 13; v_call: TRBV15; j_call: TRBJ2-7; cdr3_aa: ATRCLAVGSYEQY
d_call: NA; cdr3_length: 13; v_call: TRBV27; j_call: TRBJ2-5; cdr3_aa: ASSLAGWPQETQY
d_call: NA; cdr3_length: 12; v_call: TRBV6-2/TRBV6-3; j_call: TRBJ2-3; cdr3_aa: ASSPRTGSTTQY
d_call: NA; cdr3_length: 12; v_call: TRBV7-2; j_call: TRBJ2-5; cdr3_aa: ASSPRPLSETQY
d_call: NA; cdr3_length: 15; v_call: TRBV6-2/TRBV6-3; j_call: TRBJ2-5; cdr3_aa: ASSSRQGGLYQETQY
d_call: TRBD1; cdr3_length: 12; v_call: TRBV27; j_call: TRBJ2-1; cdr3_aa: ASSSQDRGNEQF
d_call: NA; cdr3_length: 11; v_call: TRBV5-1; j_call: TRBJ2-3; cdr3_aa: ASSSTFSDTQY
d_call: TRBD1; cdr3_length: 20; v_call: TRBV6-2/TRBV6-3; j_call: TRBJ2-1; cdr3_aa: ASSSITPNRMIRDRGYNEQF
d_call: NA; cdr3_length: 14; v_call: TRBV11-2; j_call: TRBJ1-4; cdr3_aa: ASSLDPRGANEKLF
d_call: TRBD2; cdr3_length: 15; v_call: TRBV4-3; j_call: TRBJ2-7; cdr3_aa: ASSQDHSGVSSYEQY
d_call: NA; cdr3_length: 14; v_call: TRBV6-1; j_call: TRBJ2-7; cdr3_aa: ASSEPGQLGSYEQY
d_call: TRBD1; cdr3_length: 12; v_call: TRBV9; j_call: TRBJ2-3; cdr3_aa: ASSSPGTGNTQY
d_call: NA; cdr3_length: 13; v_call: TRBV9; j_call: TRBJ2-3; cdr3_aa: ASSVDRGGPDTQY
d_call: TRBD1; cdr3_length: 13; v_call: TRBV4-2; j_call: TRBJ1-2; cdr3_aa: ASSQEQGGSYGYT
d_call: NA; cdr3_length: 16; v_call: TRBV6-1; j_call: TRBJ2-6; cdr3_aa: ASRTGGGPSSGANVLT
d_call: NA; cdr3_length: 11; v_call: TRBV6-1; j_call: TRBJ2-7; cdr3_aa: ASSESISYEQY
d_call: NA; cdr3_length: 10; v_call: TRBV24-1; j_call: TRBJ2-5; cdr3_aa: ATSDPRDEQY
d_call: NA; cdr3_length: 12; v_call: TRBV6-6; j_call: TRBJ1-6; cdr3_aa: ATQGDLYNSPLH
d_call: NA; cdr3_length: 10; v_call: TRBV5-6; j_call: TRBJ2-1; cdr3_aa: ASSLWGHEQF
d_call: NA; cdr3_length: 13; v_call: TRBV11-2; j_call: TRBJ2-5; cdr3_aa: ASSLVSRGLGAQY
d_call: NA; cdr3_length: 17; v_call: TRBV7-9; j_call: TRBJ2-5; cdr3_aa: ASSSTSTRGHQGGETQY
d_call: TRBD2; cdr3_length: 13; v_call: TRBV5-1; j_call: TRBJ2-1; cdr3_aa: ASSSPGLAINEQF
d_call: NA; cdr3_length: 13; v_call: TRBV5-1; j_call: NA; cdr3_aa: ASSLVGTQEETQY
d_call: NA; cdr3_length: 13; v_call: TRBV6-2/TRBV6-3; j_call: TRBJ1-5; cdr3_aa: ASSLHPYSNQPQH
d_call: NA; cdr3_length: 12; v_call: TRBV12-3/TRBV12-4; j_call: TRBJ2-3; cdr3_aa: ASSFGTSMDTQY
d_call: TRBD2; cdr3_length: 14; v_call: TRBV6-6; j_call: TRBJ2-5; cdr3_aa: ASGLAGGPDQETQY
d_call: NA; cdr3_length: 13; v_call: TRBV2; j_call: TRBJ2-5; cdr3_aa: ASTTMGTPEETQY
d_call: TRBD2; cdr3_length: 13; v_call: TRBV20-1; j_call: TRBJ2-5; cdr3_aa: SARDPRGGGQTQY
d_call: NA; cdr3_length: 11; v_call: TRBV5-1; j_call: TRBJ2-5; cdr3_aa: ASSLKGPETQY
d_call: TRBD1; cdr3_length: 16; v_call: TRBV4-3; j_call: NA; cdr3_aa: ASSQELGRQGAWYEQY
d_call: NA; cdr3_length: 13; v_call: TRBV4-3; j_call: TRBJ1-5; cdr3_aa: ASSQDRGGRQPQH
d_call: TRBD1; cdr3_length: 13; v_call: TRBV4-3; j_call: NA; cdr3_aa: ASSQGTGDQDEQY
d_call: TRBD2; cdr3_length: 14; v_call: TRBV7-9; j_call: TRBJ2-3; cdr3_aa: ASSPGRGGLGDTQY